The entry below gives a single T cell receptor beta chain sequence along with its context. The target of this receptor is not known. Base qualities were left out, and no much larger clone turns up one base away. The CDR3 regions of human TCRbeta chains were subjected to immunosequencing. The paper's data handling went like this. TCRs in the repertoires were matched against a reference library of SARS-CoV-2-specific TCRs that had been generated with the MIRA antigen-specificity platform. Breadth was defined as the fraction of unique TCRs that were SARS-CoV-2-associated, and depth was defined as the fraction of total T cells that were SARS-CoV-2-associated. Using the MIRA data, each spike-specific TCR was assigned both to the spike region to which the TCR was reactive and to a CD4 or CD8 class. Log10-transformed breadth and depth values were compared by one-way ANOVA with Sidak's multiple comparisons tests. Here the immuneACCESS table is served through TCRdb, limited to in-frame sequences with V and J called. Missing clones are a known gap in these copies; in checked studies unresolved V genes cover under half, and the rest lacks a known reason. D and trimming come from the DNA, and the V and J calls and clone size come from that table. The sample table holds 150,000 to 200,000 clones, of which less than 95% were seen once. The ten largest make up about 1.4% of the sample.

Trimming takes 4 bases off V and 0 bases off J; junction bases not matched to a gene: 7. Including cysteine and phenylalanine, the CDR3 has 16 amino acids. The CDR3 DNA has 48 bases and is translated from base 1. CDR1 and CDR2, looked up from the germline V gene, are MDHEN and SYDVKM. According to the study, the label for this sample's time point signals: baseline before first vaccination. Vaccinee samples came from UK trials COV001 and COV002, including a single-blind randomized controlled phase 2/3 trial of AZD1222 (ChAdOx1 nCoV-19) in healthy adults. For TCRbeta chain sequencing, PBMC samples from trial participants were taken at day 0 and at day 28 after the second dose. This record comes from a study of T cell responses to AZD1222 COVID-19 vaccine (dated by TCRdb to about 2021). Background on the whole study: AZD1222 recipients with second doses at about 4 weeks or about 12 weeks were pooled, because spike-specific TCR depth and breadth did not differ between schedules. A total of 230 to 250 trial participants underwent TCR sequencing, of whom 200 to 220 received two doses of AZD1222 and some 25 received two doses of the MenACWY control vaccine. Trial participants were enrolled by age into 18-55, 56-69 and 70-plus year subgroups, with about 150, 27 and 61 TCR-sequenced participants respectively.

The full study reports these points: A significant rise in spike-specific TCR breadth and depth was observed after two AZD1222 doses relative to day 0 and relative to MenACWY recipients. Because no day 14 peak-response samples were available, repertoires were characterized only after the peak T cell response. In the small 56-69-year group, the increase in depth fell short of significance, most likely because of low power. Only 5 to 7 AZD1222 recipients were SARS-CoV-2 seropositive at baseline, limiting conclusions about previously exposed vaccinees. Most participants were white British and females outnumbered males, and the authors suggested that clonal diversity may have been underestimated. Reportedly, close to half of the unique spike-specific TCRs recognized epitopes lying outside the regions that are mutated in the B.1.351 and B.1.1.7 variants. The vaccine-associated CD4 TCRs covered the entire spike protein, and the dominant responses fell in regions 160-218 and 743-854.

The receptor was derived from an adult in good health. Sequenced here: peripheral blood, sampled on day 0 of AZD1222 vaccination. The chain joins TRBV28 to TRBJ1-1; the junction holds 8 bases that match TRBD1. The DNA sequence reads TGTGCCAGCAGTTCCGGACAGGGTGCTTTGAACACTGAAGCTTTCTTT. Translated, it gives CASSSGQGALNTEAFF.